The rows below give T cell receptor beta chains drawn from one sample of a study of human T cells and chemical hapten exposure. TCRdb called the RACE reads again in MiXCR, with one record for every CDR3 protein. The sample has 38,000 or so distinct CDR3 sequences, 7.5% to 8% seen once. Here the sequenced sample was whole blood, taken in connection with sensitization to the hapten diphenylcyclopropenone (DPC). The source is a woman aged 45-65 years with alopecia areata. Some clones in this sample may be carry-over from other donors' samples. Both conserved end residues are part of each CDR3. The D gene is left open where the match is weak. Rows give clone size only sometimes, using once, few, many, or a class for an expanded clone.

cdr3_nt cdr3_aa d_call clone_size j_call v_call
TGTGCCAGCCGGACTCAAGTTGGGTCCACAGATACGCAGTATTTT CASRTQVGSTDTQYF . many TRBJ2-3 TRBV12-3/TRBV12-4
TGTGCCAGCAGCCGACTAGCGGGGGCCTACGAGCAGTACTTC CASSRLAGAYEQYF TRBD2 . TRBJ2-7 TRBV5-5
TGTGCCAGCAGCTTAGCCGGGAAAGATACGCAGTATTTT CASSLAGKDTQYF . many TRBJ2-3 TRBV11-3
TGTGCCAGTAGTATCGGCAGGTGGATTGGCTACACCTTC CASSIGRWIGYTF . many TRBJ1-2 TRBV19
TGTGCCAGCAGCCCAGGGGCGAACAATCAGCCCCAGCATTTT CASSPGANNQPQHF . few TRBJ1-5 TRBV6-6
TGTGCCTCTCAAAACGGGGCAGGGGCCACCGGGGAGCTGTTTTTT CASQNGAGATGELFF . many TRBJ2-2 TRBV11-2
TGCGCCAGCAGCTTGACAGGGGTTAGTCCGATTTCACCCCTCCACTTT CASSLTGVSPISPLHF TRBD1 . TRBJ1-6 TRBV5-1
TGCGCCAGCAGCTTGATATCGGGATCCCACACTGAAGCTTTCTTT CASSLISGSHTEAFF . . TRBJ1-1 TRBV5-1
TGTGCCAGCAGCTTCCTCGGACAGGGGAAGCCCTACGAGCAGTACTTC CASSFLGQGKPYEQYF TRBD1 few TRBJ2-7 TRBV7-6
TGTGCCAGCAGTTCCCACGGGACTAGCGGGAGTGTGAGCTCCTACGAGCAGTACTTC CASSSHGTSGSVSSYEQYF TRBD2 many TRBJ2-7 TRBV6-2/TRBV6-3
TGTGCCAGCTCACCACCGAACTACTACGAGCAGTACTTC CASSPPNYYEQYF . many TRBJ2-7 TRBV18
TGTGCCAGCTCACCAGAGACAGGGGGCCGGGATGAGCAGTTCTTC CASSPETGGRDEQFF TRBD1 many TRBJ2-1 TRBV18
TGTGCCAGCAGTTTAGGGACTAGCGGGATAGGGGAGCAGTTCTTC CASSLGTSGIGEQFF TRBD2 few TRBJ2-1 TRBV12-3/TRBV12-4
TGTGCCAGTAGTCCTCGGACGGCCTATGGCTACACCTTC CASSPRTAYGYTF . few TRBJ1-2 TRBV19
TGTGCCAGCAGAGCAGGGTTCGGGAACACCATATATTTT CASRAGFGNTIYF . many TRBJ1-3 TRBV2
TGCAGCCCCCGGGCCCAAGAGACCCAGTACTTC CSPRAQETQYF . . TRBJ2-5 TRBV20-1
TGTGCCAGCAGCTCTGGTTTATCCACCGGGGAGCTGTTTTTT CASSSGLSTGELFF . few TRBJ2-2 TRBV7-3
TGTGCTAGTGGTCTAGGGGCGGGCCCAGCTTTCTTT CASGLGAGPAFF . many TRBJ1-1 TRBV12-5
TGTGCCAGCAGCCCACCGGCTTTGAACGAGCAGTACTTC CASSPPALNEQYF . many TRBJ2-7 TRBV28
TGTGCCAGCAGCTCCGTTACTAGTATCGGGGAGCTGTTTTTT CASSSVTSIGELFF . many TRBJ2-2 TRBV11-2
TGTGCCAGCACCACTTATCTCACAGATACGCAGTATTTT CASTTYLTDTQYF . . TRBJ2-3 TRBV7-2
TGTGCCAGCAGTCCGCAGGTGGTATTGAACGAGCAGTACTTC CASSPQVVLNEQYF . many TRBJ2-7 TRBV28
TGTGCCAGCAGCCCCGAGACAGTGTTTTCCGGAAACACCATATATTTT CASSPETVFSGNTIYF . many TRBJ1-3 TRBV2
TGTGCCTGGGGGGCCAACGTCCTGACTTTC CAWGANVLTF . many TRBJ2-6 TRBV30